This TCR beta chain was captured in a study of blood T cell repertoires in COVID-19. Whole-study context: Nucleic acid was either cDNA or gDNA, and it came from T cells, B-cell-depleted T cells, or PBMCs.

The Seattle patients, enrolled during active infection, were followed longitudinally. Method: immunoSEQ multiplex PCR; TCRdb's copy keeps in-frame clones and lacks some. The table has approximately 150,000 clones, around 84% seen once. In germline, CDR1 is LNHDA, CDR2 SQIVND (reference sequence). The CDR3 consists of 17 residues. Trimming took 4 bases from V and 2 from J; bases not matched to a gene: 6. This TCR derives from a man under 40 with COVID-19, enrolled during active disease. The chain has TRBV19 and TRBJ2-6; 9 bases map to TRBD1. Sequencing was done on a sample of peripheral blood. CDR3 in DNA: TGTGCCAGTAGTACCGGGACAGGGATAGCTGGGGCCAACGTCCTGACTTTC. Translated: CASSTGTGIAGANVLTF.